Described below is a single T cell receptor (beta chain) sequence and its context. What this receptor recognizes is not known. No much larger clonotype is one base removed from it; base qualities were not supplied. Receptor libraries were prepared by the immunoSEQ multiplex PCR assay. For most patients, genomic DNA was isolated using the Qiagen DNeasy Blood and Tissue Kit and was shipped frozen to Adaptive Biotechnologies for TCR sequencing. Adaptive Biotechnologies carried out high-throughput TCR-beta CDR3 sequencing of genomic DNA for most patients. The authors processed their data as follows. Adaptive's ImmunoSEQ software was the source of the TCR sequencing data for 18 patients, while a few other patients were processed with MiXCR and VDJtools. CD4 versus CD8 sorting errors were corrected by removing sequences found in both subsets at a frequency ratio below 5:1. CDR3 nucleotide sequences shared between donor and recipient were removed because the origin of such sequences could not be assigned. To be classed as alloreactive, a clone needed at least 2-fold expansion over unstimulated cells and a minimum CFSE-low frequency of 0.002% (template counts) or 0.001% (read counts). Clones were considered mappable if detected in sequenced pre-transplant spleen, lymph node, or MLR CFSE-low populations of the donor or recipient. The cumulative frequency of alloreactive clones was calculated as a percentage of all sequences, weighted by copy number. In its TCRdb copy, this immuneACCESS table keeps in-frame sequences only and misses some clones. Where compared with another copy, unresolved V genes explain less than half of these, and the others have no known cause. That table supplies the V and J calls and clone size; D and trimming were determined from the DNA. For this sample there are around 100,000 clones; 85% to 95% appear just once. More than 0.95% of the sample is held by the ten biggest clonotypes.

This sample stems from a study of graft-versus-host responses after intestinal transplantation (dated by TCRdb to about 2021). For the study in its entirety: Recipients received multivisceral, liver-intestinal, or isolated intestinal transplants. All recipients received anti-thymocyte globulin induction followed by maintenance tacrolimus and steroids for 3 to 4 years. After intestinal transplantation, graft-versus-host and host-versus-graft alloreactive T cell clones in the graft, circulation and bone marrow were tracked using bulk TCR-beta CDR3 sequencing. To identify alloreactive clones, pre-transplant mixed lymphocyte reaction products were sequenced and then compared with unstimulated pre-transplant donor and recipient T cells. A cohort of fewer than 25 intestinal transplant recipients, including one retransplant, was enrolled, and a few patients lacking pretransplant specimens were excluded. Donor T cell macrochimerism was defined as a peak of at least 4% donor T cells among recipient peripheral blood mononuclear cells. Rather than going through the commercial service, samples from a few later patients were sequenced in-house on an Illumina MiSeq and processed with MiXCR. The paper's findings and limits, for the study overall: GvH clones were detected in recipient bone marrow, and some appeared earlier in ileal mucosa or blood, consistent with an intestinal mucosal origin. Patients with donor T cell macrochimerism had high GvH to HvG T cell clonal ratios in their allografts. The conclusions were limited by the relatively low number and heterogeneity of the intestinal transplant patients. Early after transplant, peak levels of circulating GvH clones were associated with declines in HvG clones.

The CDR3 holds 12 amino acids from the cysteine to the phenylalanine. The CDR3 DNA has 36 bases and is translated from base 1. For CDR1 and CDR2, the germline V gene lists SGDLS and YYNGEE. V is pared back by 0 bases and J by 2 bases, with 2 bases lying between the germline termini. The sample's time point label, decoded: cells obtained before transplantation from donor or recipient. CD3+CD4+ and CD3+CD8+ populations were FACS-sorted from unstimulated pre-transplant donor and recipient cells taken from spleen or lymph nodes. The sequenced sample was unstimulated CD8+ T cells sorted from spleen or lymph node cells, obtained before transplant. The TCR comes from a human donor who was the organ donor for an intestinal transplant. The rearrangement joined TRBV9 to TRBJ1-1; the D gene cannot be resolved reliably. In nucleotide form, the sequence is TGTGCCAGCAGCGTAGTCAACACTGAAGCTTTCTTT. This sequence encodes CASSVVNTEAFF.